Below are 20 T cell receptor beta chains sequenced from a single sample in a study of T cells in Graves' hyperthyroidism and ophthalmopathy. RNA transcripts served as the template for amplifying TCR beta CDR3 regions. A set of HTBI primers served as the primers for a first-round RT-PCR of the TCR CDR3. One entry per CDR3 protein, called by TCRdb with MiXCR from the multiplex PCR reads. Counted here are about 290,000 distinct CDR3 sequences, roughly 13% occurring once; the ten biggest clones make up roughly 8.2%. The sample consisted of blood. Receptor source: a woman in her forties with Graves' hyperthyroidism.

This clonotype was counted at least ten times. V is TRBV12-3 or TRBV12-4 and J is TRBJ2-5; TRBD2 matches at 7 bases. CDR3 size: 15 residues. With 5 bases clipped from V and 5 bases from J, the junction kept 11 bases outside the gene matches. The CDR3 loop is CASSSAGGVRETQYF. The CDR3 DNA sequence: TGTGCCAGCAGTAGCGCTGGGGGGGTTCGGGAGACCCAGTACTTC.

This clonotype showed up many times. The genes are TRBV3-1 and TRBJ2-3; D unresolved. Germline assignment: CDR1 LGHDT and CDR2 YNNKEL (reference sequence). The CDR3 totals 15 residues. Trimming took off 4 bases at V and 4 bases at J, with 15 bases between the two ends. The CDR3 sequence is CASSPTRNLADTQYF. CDR3 nucleotide sequence: TGTGCCAGCAGCCCCACCAGGAATTTGGCAGATACGCAGTATTTT.

The sample holds many counts of this clonotype. This chain connects TRBV2 to TRBJ2-7; 7 bases are shared with TRBD2. CDR1 is SNHLY and CDR2 is FYNNEI in the germline V gene. J lost 4 bases, V lost 5 bases, and 5 bases had no gene match. The CDR3 has 13 amino acids. The chain's CDR3 is CASSILALYEQYF. The CDR3 region has the DNA TGTGCCAGCAGTATACTAGCGCTATACGAGCAGTACTTC.

This clonotype was found once. A clone one base away is much larger, so this may be a read error. The chain joins TRBV12-3 or TRBV12-4 to TRBJ1-4, with D unresolved. The V and J ends lost 8 bases and 6 bases respectively, with 13 bases between them. The CDR3 consists of 13 residues. CDR3 loop: CASGPAVHEKLFF. CDR3 nucleotides: TGTGCCAGCGGGCCGGCCGTACATGAAAAACTGTTTTTT.

This clonotype appeared many times. The chain employs TRBV20-1 and TRBJ1-1, with D possibly TRBD1 on 5 matching bases. Deletions cut 5 bases from V and 0 bases from J, with 16 bases between. CDR1 is DFQATT, CDR2 SNEGSKA, per germline (reference sequence). The CDR3 covers 15 residues. Here the CDR3 reads CSAFSTETMNTEAFF. DNA for the CDR3: TGCAGTGCTTTCTCGACAGAGACCATGAACACTGAAGCTTTCTTT.

This clonotype was detected many times. The chain carries TRBV20-1 and TRBJ2-3, with a possible D match to TRBD2 (5 bases). The germline V gene has CDR1 DFQATT and CDR2 SNEGSKA (reference sequence). The CDR3 spans 14 residues. Trimming shortened V by 3 bases and J by 2 bases, and 12 bases separated the two germline ends. The chain's CDR3 is CSASPAEITDTQYF. Written as DNA, the CDR3 is TGCAGTGCTAGCCCAGCGGAAATCACAGATACGCAGTATTTT.

The CDR3 loop is CASITGRSNEKLFF. DNA of the CDR3: TGTGCCAGCATTACGGGACGGAGTAATGAAAAACTGTTTTTT. The rearrangement joins TRBV2 to TRBJ1-4; D may be TRBD1 (5 bases). Trimming took off 7 bases at V and 4 bases at J, with 13 bases between the two ends. Germline V gene sequence: CDR1 SNHLY, CDR2 FYNNEI. The CDR3 is made up of 14 amino acids.

This clonotype has at least ten counts. The genes are TRBV2 and TRBJ2-5, with TRBD2 identical over 11 bases. This CDR3 has 16 amino acids. V was clipped by 6 bases and J by 4 bases; unmatched bases: 10. From germline, CDR1 is SNHLY and CDR2 FYNNEI. CDR3 region: CASSPTVAGGGETQYF. The CDR3 bases are TGTGCCAGCAGCCCAACTGTAGCGGGAGGGGGAGAGACCCAGTACTTC.

This clonotype was recorded many times. The gene calls are TRBV7-8 and TRBJ1-6; possible D gene TRBD1, 6 bases. The CDR3 contains 15 residues. V was clipped by 3 bases and J by 5 bases, with 11 bases between them. From germline, CDR1 is SGHVS and CDR2 FQNEAQ. The CDR3 DNA reads TGTGCCAGCAGCTTCGCCAGGGGAAATAATTCACCCCTCCACTTT. Amino acid sequence: CASSFARGNNSPLHF.

In its sample, this clonotype was seen many times. The chain carries TRBV11-2 and TRBJ1-4; TRBD1 agrees at 9 bases. Trimming took 5 bases from V and 6 from J; bases not matched to a gene: 4. The germline CDR1 and CDR2 sequences are SGHAT and FQNNGV. The CDR3 is made up of 14 amino acids. CDR3 bases: TGTGCCAGCAGCCGACAGGGGGGGTATGAAAAACTGTTTTTT. It codes for CASSRQGGYEKLFF.

This clonotype was picked up a small number of times. V is TRBV27 and J is TRBJ2-4; 13 positions match TRBD2. The V segment lost 6 bases and the J segment 0 bases; nucleotides outside the gene matches: 5. CDR3 length equals 17 residues. The germline V gene encodes CDR1 MNHEY and CDR2 SMNVEV (reference sequence). DNA for the CDR3: TGTGCCAGCAGCCAAGGGACTAGCGGGGTAGCCAAAAACATTCAGTACTTC. Its translation: CASSQGTSGVAKNIQYF.

V and J are TRBV3-1 and TRBJ1-2, with 7 bases aligning to TRBD1. The CDR3 sequence is 14 residues long. Germline CDR1 and CDR2: LGHDT and YNNKEL (reference sequence). With V trimmed by 7 bases and J by 4 bases, 9 bases remained unmatched. The CDR3 bases are TGTGCCAGCATCCTCCAGTCAGGGGGCTATGGCTACACCTTC. As protein: CASILQSGGYGYTF.

V gene TRBV29-1 combines with J gene TRBJ2-3, with D perhaps matching TRBD2 (7 bases). V was shortened by 3 bases and J by 3 bases, with 16 bases between the two germline ends. Germline CDR1 and CDR2: SQVTM and ANQGSEA. The CDR3 has 15 residues. The CDR3 is CSVDFGGHPTDTQYF. The CDR3 region has the DNA TGCAGCGTTGATTTCGGGGGGCACCCAACAGATACGCAGTATTTT.

About this clonotype: A read error may account for a junction end that differs from germline. The chain uses TRBV7-9 and TRBJ2-5; no definite D call. Per germline, CDR1 SEHNR and CDR2 FQNEAQ (reference sequence). CDR3 length: 16 residues. The CDR3 DNA reads as TGTGCCAGCAGTTTAGCTGTGGGGTCGCCGGCGGAGACCCAGTACTTC. Translation: CASSLAVGSPAETQYF.

The rearrangement uses TRBV28 and TRBJ1-1; a possible D gene is TRBD1 (5 bases). Trimming left V 3 bases short and J 0 bases short, with 11 bases between. The length of the CDR3 is 15 residues. Per germline, CDR1 MDHEN and CDR2 SYDVKM. DNA of the CDR3: TGTGCCAGCAGTTTTAAATGGGGCATGAACACTGAAGCTTTCTTT. It specifies CASSFKWGMNTEAFF.

J is TRBJ2-7 and V is TRBV19, with D maybe TRBD2 (6 bases). CDR1 is LNHDA, CDR2 SQIVND, per germline (reference sequence). Trimming shortened V by 5 bases and J by 3 bases, and 17 bases separated the two germline ends. The CDR3 loop spans 15 amino acids. The CDR3 bases are TGTGCCAGTAGTTTGGGAGGTGGTCAGAACTACGAGCAGTACTTC. Protein: CASSLGGGQNYEQYF.

V is TRBV28 and J is TRBJ2-4; D may be TRBD2 (5 bases). Germline assignment: CDR1 MDHEN and CDR2 SYDVKM. This CDR3 has 15 residues. V was shortened by 4 bases and J by 3 bases, with 13 bases between the two germline ends. The CDR3 protein is CASSSSGTLKNIQYF. The DNA of the CDR3 is TGTGCCAGCAGTTCGTCGGGAACCCTCAAAAACATTCAGTACTTC.

The chain carries TRBV6-4 and TRBJ2-3; 12 bases line up with TRBD2. The CDR3 loop spans 21 amino acids. The germline V gene has CDR1 MRHNA and CDR2 SNTAGT. The V gene end was trimmed by 7 bases and the J gene end by 4 bases; junction bases not matched to a gene: 24. Here the CDR3 reads CASNPGGLAGGWGSTPDTQYF. CDR3 in DNA: TGTGCCAGCAATCCTGGCGGGCTAGCGGGAGGGTGGGGCAGCACGCCAGATACGCAGTATTTT.

The rearrangement joins TRBV11-2 to TRBJ2-2, with D possibly matching TRBD2 (6 bases). CDR1 is SGHAT and CDR2 is FQNNGV in the germline V gene. Trimming took off 7 bases at V and 3 bases at J, with 24 bases between the two ends. The CDR3 consists of 18 residues. CDR3 nucleotides: TGTGCCAGCACTTCGACCTGGGGGGAACGATCCCACACCGGGGAGCTGTTTTTT. Its protein product is CASTSTWGERSHTGELFF. Based on the CDR3 plus reference TRBV11-2 and TRBJ2-2, the full variable domain is EAGVAQSPRYKIIEKRQSVAFWCNPISGHATLYWYQQILGQGPKLLIQFQNNGVVDDSQLPKDRFSAERLKGVDSTLKIQPAKLEDSAVYLCASTSTWGERSHTGELFFGEGSRLTVL.

This clonotype was detected ten times or more. The V and J genes are TRBV20-1 and TRBJ2-5, with 13 positions matching TRBD2. The V segment lost 6 bases and the J segment 5 bases; nucleotides outside the gene matches: 9. Germline V gene lookup returns CDR1 DFQATT and CDR2 SNEGSKA (reference sequence). There are 15 residues in the CDR3. CDR3: CSAHPPGLAGETQYF. CDR3 DNA sequence: TGCAGTGCCCACCCCCCGGGACTAGCGGGGGAGACCCAGTACTTC.